This T cell receptor beta chain stems from a study of metastatic and nonmetastatic thyroid tumors (dated by TCRdb to the early 2020s). Describing the broader study: Repertoires from peripheral blood and from tumor or nodule tissue samples of malignant and benign thyroid patients were compared.

V gives up 5 bases and J gives up 4 bases, and the segment between their germline ends measures 19 bases. CDR1 and CDR2, per the germline V gene (reference sequence), are SGHAT and FQDESV. The CDR3 holds 16 amino acids from the cysteine to the phenylalanine. The CDR3 DNA has 48 bases and is translated from base 1. The library was produced with PCR. The sequencing machine was an Illumina HiSeq 4000. The TCR beta-chain CDR3 region of each patient was profiled by high-throughput sequencing. The paper's data handling went like this. A classifier to discriminate distant-metastatic papillary thyroid cancer patients was built from CDR3 differences across clinicopathological groups. The Shannon index was used to measure repertoire diversity, and the Morisita-Horn index was used to measure how similar tumor and blood repertoires were. Using fastp trimming at Q25 and MiXCR clonotype assembly, TCRdb reanalyzed the public sequencing data and kept in-frame beta chains. None of the V and J calls come from the authors' own analysis; TCRdb made them. Within this sample are fewer than 25,000 clones, with under 25% of them counted one time only. The ten top clones hold 70% to 75% of the sample.

None of the patients had been given any treatment before thyroid surgery. Using T-cell receptor beta sequencing, the researchers looked back retrospectively at clinical samples from patients, gathered between about 2012 and 2018. Worth noting for this clone: No cognate antigen has been identified for it. Base quality data are lacking; no much larger clone is found one base away.

What the research found in general, with its limitations: TCR beta diversity was reported as significantly higher in malignant tumors than in benign nodules, in both blood and tumor samples.

The V gene is TRBV11-1 and the J gene is TRBJ2-3; no D segment can be confidently identified. Sequencing used blood. This clonotype was obtained from a male donor with papillary thyroid cancer or a benign thyroid nodule (not recorded which). Some clones in this sample may be carry-over from other donors' samples. The nucleotides read TGTGCCAGCAGCACCTCGGAAAGTCCGGGTGCAGATACGCAGTATTTT. It codes for CASSTSESPGADTQYF.